Listed below are T cell receptor beta chains from one sample, sequenced in a study of blood T cell repertoires in COVID-19. Here immunoSEQ multiplex PCR was the method, and the copy in TCRdb shows in-frame clones only, minus some. The sample holds some 180,000 clones, about 88% seen once. The sample consisted of peripheral blood. Every receptor here comes from a man aged 50 or older with COVID-19, enrolled during active disease. CDR3s include the opening cysteine and the closing phenylalanine or tryptophan. D genes are given only for firm matches. Size is stated for part of the rows, as once, few or many counts, or as a class when the clone is expanded.

D: NA
size: NA
J: TRBJ2-6
V: TRBV19
DNA: TGTGCCAGCCAACAGGGCTCTGGGGCCAACGTCCTGACTTTC
CDR3: CASQQGSGANVLTF

D: TRBD1
size: once
J: TRBJ1-5
V: TRBV6-6
DNA: TGTGCCAGCAGCAGTGGACAGGGGGCTGCCCAGCATTTT
CDR3: CASSSGQGAAQHF

D: NA
size: NA
J: TRBJ2-4
V: TRBV3-1/TRBV3-2
DNA: TGTGCCAGCAGCCAAGGGGAGTCGAGGGCCAAAAACATTCAGTACTTC
CDR3: CASSQGESRAKNIQYF

D: TRBD1
size: NA
J: TRBJ1-2
V: TRBV6-5
DNA: TGTGCCAGCAGGGGGACAGGGAGGTCTATCTATGGCTACACCTTC
CDR3: CASRGTGRSIYGYTF

D: TRBD1
size: few
J: TRBJ1-5
V: TRBV28
DNA: TGTGCCAGCAGTTCACCGGGACAGGGGCATCAGCCCCAGCATTTT
CDR3: CASSSPGQGHQPQHF

D: TRBD1
size: NA
J: TRBJ2-7
V: TRBV28
DNA: TGTGCCAGCAGGCCAACCCGGGACAGAAGAACCTACGAGCAGTACTTC
CDR3: CASRPTRDRRTYEQYF

D: NA
size: once
J: TRBJ2-7
V: TRBV27
DNA: TGTGCCAGCAGAGTACAGGTGGGCCACAATTCCTACGAGCAGTACTTC
CDR3: CASRVQVGHNSYEQYF

D: NA
size: NA
J: TRBJ1-2
V: TRBV5-4
DNA: TGTGCCAGCAGCTTGACGACACCAAGCGGCTATGGCTACACCTTC
CDR3: CASSLTTPSGYGYTF

D: TRBD2
size: NA
J: TRBJ2-1
V: TRBV5-1
DNA: TGCGCCAGCAGCCCAAACACCGGGACTAGCGGGAGCTTTAATGAGCAGTTCTTC
CDR3: CASSPNTGTSGSFNEQFF

D: NA
size: NA
J: TRBJ1-4
V: TRBV5-6
DNA: TGTGCCAGCAGCTTTAGGGGGATTGCTGAAAAACTGTTTTTT
CDR3: CASSFRGIAEKLFF

D: NA
size: NA
J: TRBJ2-1
V: TRBV4-1
DNA: TGCGCCAGCAGCCCGCAGGGTAGCTCCTACAATGAGCAGTTCTTC
CDR3: CASSPQGSSYNEQFF

D: NA
size: NA
J: TRBJ2-5
V: TRBV5-1
DNA: TGCGCCAGCAGCCGGACATCCGGCGTAAAAGAGACCCAGTACTTC
CDR3: CASSRTSGVKETQYF

D: NA
size: NA
J: TRBJ2-5
V: TRBV4-1
DNA: TGCGCCAGCAGCCAAGACAGGGGACCAACCCTTTCCGGGTCCCAGTACTTC
CDR3: CASSQDRGPTLSGSQYF

D: TRBD1
size: NA
J: TRBJ1-4
V: TRBV6-5
DNA: TGTGCCAGCAGGACAGGGGGTTTTAATGAAAAACTGTTTTTT
CDR3: CASRTGGFNEKLFF

D: TRBD1
size: NA
J: TRBJ2-7
V: TRBV5-1
DNA: TGCGCCAGCAGCCCCCGACAGGGGGGCCCTCGGGACGAGCAGTACTTC
CDR3: CASSPRQGGPRDEQYF

D: NA
size: NA
J: TRBJ1-6
V: TRBV9
DNA: TGTGCCAGCAGCGCGGGACTTGGAAATTCACCCCTCCACTTT
CDR3: CASSAGLGNSPLHF

D: NA
size: NA
J: TRBJ2-5
V: TRBV25-1
DNA: TGTGCCAGCAGTTCGAACTCCAAAGAGACCCAGTACTTC
CDR3: CASSSNSKETQYF

D: NA
size: NA
J: TRBJ2-7
V: TRBV9
DNA: TGTGCCAGCAGCGCGGGCTACGAGCAGTACTTC
CDR3: CASSAGYEQYF

D: TRBD2
size: NA
J: TRBJ2-7
V: TRBV4-3
DNA: TGCGCCAGCAGCCAAATGAGGACTAGCTCCTACGAGCAGTACTTC
CDR3: CASSQMRTSSYEQYF

D: NA
size: once
J: TRBJ1-6
V: TRBV6-4
DNA: TGTGCCAGCAGTGCTGGACAAGTAAATTCACCCCTCCACTTT
CDR3: CASSAGQVNSPLHF

D: NA
size: NA
J: TRBJ2-7
V: TRBV3-1/TRBV3-2
DNA: TGTGCCAGCAGCCATTCAGACAGGTCCTACGAGCAGTACTTC
CDR3: CASSHSDRSYEQYF

D: TRBD1
size: NA
J: TRBJ1-6
V: TRBV5-1
DNA: TGCGCCAGCAGCTTGGAGGGGGCCGACAATAATTCACCCCTCCACTTT
CDR3: CASSLEGADNNSPLHF

D: NA
size: once
J: TRBJ1-2
V: TRBV19
DNA: TGTGCCAGTAGTAGACAGGAGTTTAGCTATGGCTACACCTTC
CDR3: CASSRQEFSYGYTF

D: TRBD2
size: NA
J: TRBJ2-7
V: TRBV7-8
DNA: TGTGCCAGCAGCTTAACGGCGGGGGGCCAGAAATCCTACGAGCAGTACTTC
CDR3: CASSLTAGGQKSYEQYF

D: TRBD1
size: NA
J: TRBJ2-1
V: TRBV5-1
DNA: TGCGCCAGCAGCTTACCGGGACAGGGACATGAGCAGTTCTTC
CDR3: CASSLPGQGHEQFF

D: NA
size: NA
J: TRBJ2-5
V: TRBV4-1
DNA: TGCGCCAGCAGCCAAGACCCTCCGGACAGGGGGCTAGCGGGAGGGCCCGGAGAGACCCAGTACTTC
CDR3: CASSQDPPDRGLAGGPGETQYF

D: NA
size: NA
J: TRBJ1-1
V: TRBV5-6
DNA: TGTGCCAGCAGCTCCGGTATCGGACAGACTTCTGAAGCTTTCTTT
CDR3: CASSSGIGQTSEAFF

D: NA
size: once
J: TRBJ1-1
V: TRBV24-1
DNA: TGTGCCACCCGAACAAAATCGATGAGGCCAGCTTTCTTT
CDR3: CATRTKSMRPAFF

D: NA
size: few
J: TRBJ1-4
V: TRBV9
DNA: TGTGCCAGCAGCGTAGACTTAGCTAATGAAAAACTGTTTTTT
CDR3: CASSVDLANEKLFF

D: TRBD2
size: NA
J: TRBJ2-1
V: TRBV7-9
DNA: TGTGCCAGCAGCTTAAGCGGGGTGGCCTACAATGAGCAGTTCTTC
CDR3: CASSLSGVAYNEQFF

D: NA
size: once
J: TRBJ2-5
V: TRBV7-2
DNA: TGTGCCAGCAGCCCCGAATTCGAGGCCCAGTACTTC
CDR3: CASSPEFEAQYF

D: TRBD2
size: once
J: TRBJ2-1
V: TRBV10-3
DNA: TGTGCCATCAGTGAGAACCCTAGCGGGGCTTACAATGAGCAGTTCTTC
CDR3: CAISENPSGAYNEQFF

D: NA
size: NA
J: TRBJ2-1
V: TRBV18
DNA: TGTGCCAGCTCACTAGACTCCACTTATGAGCAGTTCTTC
CDR3: CASSLDSTYEQFF

D: TRBD2
size: NA
J: TRBJ2-1
V: TRBV7-3
DNA: TGTGCCAGCAGCTTAGCGGGAGGCACCTACAATGAGCAGTTCTTC
CDR3: CASSLAGGTYNEQFF

D: NA
size: NA
J: TRBJ1-2
V: TRBV2
DNA: TGTGCCAGCAGTTGGGCCCAACCGGGCTACACCTTC
CDR3: CASSWAQPGYTF

D: TRBD1
size: NA
J: TRBJ1-5
V: TRBV7-9
DNA: TGTGCCAGCAGCTTAGGGGACAGGGGGACTGGGATGGGTCAGCCCCAGCATTTT
CDR3: CASSLGDRGTGMGQPQHF